This is a list of T cell receptor beta chains from one sample in a study of T cells in Graves' hyperthyroidism and ophthalmopathy. TCRdb fed the multiplex PCR reads into MiXCR, producing one record per CDR3 protein. This table holds 550,000 to 600,000 distinct CDR3 sequences, about half found once. Sequencing was carried out using peripheral blood or thyroid tissue (not recorded which). The receptors shown here come from an adult woman with Graves' disease, either hyperthyroidism or ophthalmopathy (not recorded which). Both conserved end residues are part of each CDR3. A D gene is named only where the DNA matches it firmly. Size values are once, few and many counts, or a class for expanded clones, and some rows have none.

TGCAGCGTTGAGGACAGAAGACTAGTGGGTTACGAGCAGTACTTC,CSVEDRRLVGYEQYF,-,15,TRBJ2-7,TRBV29-1,many
TGCAGCGTTTGGACAGGGGTGAACTATGGCTACACCTTC,CSVWTGVNYGYTF,TRBD1,13,TRBJ1-2,TRBV29-1,once
TGTGCCACCAGCAGCTCTCCTTTTTCCGGAAACACCATATATTTT,CATSSSPFSGNTIYF,-,15,TRBJ1-3,TRBV15,-
TGTGCCAGCAGCTGGAGGGGGCTATACGAGCAGTACTTC,CASSWRGLYEQYF,-,13,TRBJ2-7,TRBV2,many
TGTGCCAGCAGCCCCTCTGGCGGGAGGGCCCGAGAGACCCAGTACTTC,CASSPSGGRARETQYF,TRBD2,16,TRBJ2-5,TRBV7-2,many
TGTGCCAGTAGCCCCACCATGTCTGGGGCCAACGTCCTGACTTTC,CASSPTMSGANVLTF,-,15,TRBJ2-6,TRBV19,-
TGTGCCAGCAGTAGACAGGGGGCACATGGCCACACCTTC,CASSRQGAHGHTF,TRBD1,13,TRBJ1-2,TRBV6-5,many
TGTGCCAGCAGTCCTGACAGCCGAACCCTAGAGGTCTACGAGCAGTACTTC,CASSPDSRTLEVYEQYF,-,17,TRBJ2-7,TRBV7-9,-
TGCGCAATCATCAGGGGGCGGGAGACCCAGTACTTC,CAIIRGRETQYF,TRBD1,12,TRBJ2-5,TRBV10-3,once
TGTGCCAGCAGCCCTGGACTTCAGATCTATGGCTACACCTTC,CASSPGLQIYGYTF,-,14,TRBJ1-2,TRBV14,-
TGCGCCAGCAGTCGGACTAGCGGGAAGGGTAATGAGCAGTTCTTC,CASSRTSGKGNEQFF,TRBD2,15,TRBJ2-1,TRBV7-9,-
TGCAGTCCCTATCGGGAGACCCAGCATTTT,CSPYRETQHF,-,10,TRBJ1-5,TRBV20-1,-
TGCGCCAGCAGCTTGGGAGACTCGGGGGGTCAGCCCCAGCATTTT,CASSLGDSGGQPQHF,-,15,TRBJ1-5,TRBV5-1,many
TGTGCCAGCAGTTTGGGCTTCACGAGCACTGAAGCTTTCTTT,CASSLGFTSTEAFF,-,14,TRBJ1-1,TRBV12-3/TRBV12-4,few
TGTGCCAGCAGCCCTCTAGCGGGGGCCAACGTCCTGACTTTC,CASSPLAGANVLTF,-,14,TRBJ2-6,TRBV11-2,-
TGTGCCTGGAGTGTAGTCGGAGACGAGCAGTACTTC,CAWSVVGDEQYF,-,12,TRBJ2-7,TRBV30,-
TGTGCCACCATGCAGGGAGGCAATCAGCCCCAGCATTTT,CATMQGGNQPQHF,-,13,TRBJ1-5,TRBV6-2/TRBV6-3,many
TGTGCCAGCAGCTTAGTTGGGAGGTCTCAGCCCCAGCATTTT,CASSLVGRSQPQHF,-,14,TRBJ1-5,TRBV5-4,-
TGTGCCAGCAGTGGGACAGTTGAAAAACTGTTTTTT,CASSGTVEKLFF,TRBD1,12,TRBJ1-4,TRBV9,-
TGCAGCCCCTGGCGGAACACTGAAGCTTTCTTT,CSPWRNTEAFF,-,11,TRBJ1-1,TRBV29-1,-
TGTGCCATCAGTGAGGGTCCGAATCAGCCCCAGTACTTC,CAISEGPNQPQYF,-,13,TRBJ2-5,TRBV10-3,-
TGTGCCAGCAGCGGGACGCGGACTAGCGGGAGAGGCCAAGAGACCCAGTACTTC,CASSGTRTSGRGQETQYF,TRBD2,18,TRBJ2-5,TRBV11-1,-
TGTGCCACCAGCAGCTTAGGACGGAACTATGGCTACACCTTC,CATSSLGRNYGYTF,-,14,TRBJ1-2,TRBV15,-
TGTGCCAGCAGTTTTAATCTCCGCGAGCAGTACTTC,CASSFNLREQYF,-,12,TRBJ2-7,TRBV27,many
TGTGCTAGTGGTTCGGGACAGGGGACCGGGGAGCTGTTTTTT,CASGSGQGTGELFF,TRBD1,14,TRBJ2-2,TRBV12-5,once
TGTGCCTCCCGTGGGGGAAGGGTTCATGAAAAACTGTTTTTT,CASRGGRVHEKLFF,-,14,TRBJ1-4,TRBV10-3,few
TGTGCCACCAGCCATAGCGGGACCTCCAGGGAGACCCAGTGCTTC,CATSHSGTSRETQCF,TRBD2,15,TRBJ2-5,TRBV15,-
TGTGCCAGCAGTTTAGTCGGGGTATTCTATGGCTACACCTTC,CASSLVGVFYGYTF,-,14,TRBJ1-2,TRBV28,many
TGCGCCAGCAGCGCTGGGGGCCCCAACACTGAAGCTTTCTTT,CASSAGGPNTEAFF,-,14,TRBJ1-1,TRBV5-1,-
TGCAGTGCTAGAGGGGGCGGGAGAGGTGAGACCCAGTACTTC,CSARGGGRGETQYF,TRBD2,14,TRBJ2-5,TRBV20-1,-
TGTGCCAGCAGCTTAGCCCGGCGGGAGTCCACCATATATTTT,CASSLARRESTIYF,-,14,TRBJ1-3,TRBV7-8,-
TGTGCCTCCCTCGCGGTCGGGACTAGCGGGTTCCAAGCCTACGAGCAGTACTTC,CASLAVGTSGFQAYEQYF,TRBD2,18,TRBJ2-7,TRBV27,few
TGTGCCAGCAGCTCCCCACAGGGGGCTATATCCTACGAGCAGTACTTC,CASSSPQGAISYEQYF,TRBD1,16,TRBJ2-7,TRBV7-8,many
TGTGCCAGCAGTGACCCAGGGAGGGAAAAACTGTTTTTT,CASSDPGREKLFF,-,13,TRBJ1-4,TRBV25-1,-
TGCAGTGCTACGGACAGGGTACAGGACGGCTACACCTTC,CSATDRVQDGYTF,TRBD1,13,TRBJ1-2,TRBV20-1,-
TGCAGCGTTGAATCGGGGGCTCAGCAGTACTTC,CSVESGAQQYF,-,11,TRBJ2-7,TRBV29-1,many
TGTGCCATCAGTGGGACTGAGAAAGAGACCCAGTACTTC,CAISGTEKETQYF,-,13,TRBJ2-5,TRBV10-3,-
TGTGCCATCAGTGATGCTAGCGGGAGGATGGAGACCCAGTACTTC,CAISDASGRMETQYF,TRBD2,15,TRBJ2-5,TRBV10-3,-
TGTGCCATCAGTGAGGAGGGGATGATGGGGAACGAGCAGTACTTC,CAISEEGMMGNEQYF,-,15,TRBJ2-7,TRBV10-3,once
TGTGCCAGCAAACAGGGAGGGAACACTGAAGCTTTCTTT,CASKQGGNTEAFF,-,13,TRBJ1-1,TRBV11-2,few
TGTGCCATCAGTGAGCGGGAGGGCGACTACGAGCAGTACTTC,CAISEREGDYEQYF,TRBD2,14,TRBJ2-7,TRBV10-3,many
TGTGCCAGCAGCTTAGCGCAGACGGAGGAGACCCAGTACTTC,CASSLAQTEETQYF,-,14,TRBJ2-5,TRBV7-8,many
TGTGCCAGCAGGGGGACAGGAGACTCCTACGAGCAGTACTTC,CASRGTGDSYEQYF,TRBD1,14,TRBJ2-7,TRBV5-8,-
TGTGCCAGCAGCCAAAAGGGGACAGTCTACGAGCAGTACTTC,CASSQKGTVYEQYF,TRBD1,14,TRBJ2-7,TRBV14,many
TGCAGTGCTAGAGATTTGAGACAGGGGCAAGAGACCCAGTACTTC,CSARDLRQGQETQYF,TRBD1,15,TRBJ2-5,TRBV20-1,-
TGTGCCAGCAGCTTAGGTATCCCAGTACAAGAGACCCAGTACTTC,CASSLGIPVQETQYF,-,15,TRBJ2-5,TRBV11-2,few
TGCAGTGCTAGCAATCGGATCTATTATAGCAATCAGCCCCAGCATTTT,CSASNRIYYSNQPQHF,-,16,TRBJ1-5,TRBV20-1,-
TGCGCCAGCAGCTTGGGACTAGCGGAGGACAGGCACACTGAAGCTTTCTTT,CASSLGLAEDRHTEAFF,TRBD1,17,TRBJ1-1,TRBV5-1,-
TGTGCCAGCAGGGAGATAAATAGCAATCAGCCCCAGCATTTT,CASREINSNQPQHF,-,14,TRBJ1-5,TRBV27,many
TGTGCCAGCAGCCAAGATCTAGACCACCGGAGAGCTTTCTTT,CASSQDLDHRRAFF,-,14,TRBJ1-1,TRBV14,many
TGTGCCAGCAGCTGGGGTAGCTACACAGATACGCAGTATTTT,CASSWGSYTDTQYF,-,14,TRBJ2-3,TRBV6-1,-
TGCAGTGCTAGCGATCTCAGTATGGAATCGGGTACGCAGTATTTT,CSASDLSMESGTQYF,-,15,TRBJ2-3,TRBV20-1,once
TGTGCCAGCATTTCCCCGGGGCACAATCAGCCCCAGCATTTT,CASISPGHNQPQHF,-,14,TRBJ1-5,TRBV6-6,many
TGCAGTGCTTGGTTAACAAATCAGTATTTT,CSAWLTNQYF,-,10,TRBJ2-3,TRBV20-1,few
TGCAGTGCTAGTCCGGACTACGAGCAGTACTTC,CSASPDYEQYF,-,11,TRBJ2-7,TRBV20-1,-